The source of this T cell receptor beta chain is a study of regulatory T cells in long-lasting Graves disease (dated by TCRdb to the early 2020s). At the level of the whole study: In the newly diagnosed Graves' disease group, patients had been taking antithyroid drugs for less than 3 months. The study took place in China and was registered as a clinical trial. Patients with persistent Graves' disease were compared with patients with newly diagnosed Graves' disease using TCR sequencing and RNA sequencing of peripheral blood. TCR sequencing covered 13 persistent and roughly 20 newly diagnosed Graves' disease patients, some 33 samples in total. What the research found in general, with its limitations: Sequencing and analysis were restricted to the TCR beta chain. Preferential use of TRBV28, TRBJ1-2 and TRBJ2-5 was observed in persistent disease, whereas TRBV20-1 and TRBJ2-1 were favored in newly diagnosed disease. More public clonotypes were shared among persistent patients (around 3,000) than among newly diagnosed patients (under 1,000). Compared with newly diagnosed patients, patients with persistent Graves' disease had lower TCR Shannon entropy and fewer highly expanded clones, which suggests clonal expansion. The small sample size was acknowledged by the authors as a limitation that may reduce accuracy. Because the primary lesion, thyroid tissue, could not be accessed, the study looked at peripheral blood alone.

The method was multiplex PCR. Sequencer: Illumina HiSeq 4000. TCR beta libraries were built with iRepertoire HTBI primers and Arm-PCR amplification of CDR3 regions. PCR products were gel purified before sequencing. Per the source publication's procedure: A total of under 80 TRBV and 14 TRBJ segments were identified across samples and were used for gene usage analysis of CDR3 amino acid clonotypes. COPE and FqMerger were used to merge filtered high-quality paired reads into contigs. BLAST was used to align contigs to IMGT TRBV, TRBD and TRBJ reference genes, with CDR3 defined following IMGT. Any clonotype with a frequency above 0.1% was classified as a highly expanded clone. Shannon entropy served as the measure of repertoire diversity, while the Gini coefficient captured V-J evenness. Public clonotypes were defined as clonotypes shared by more than one individual. TCRdb handled the public reads itself, with Q25 trimming in fastp and clone calling in MiXCR, and kept productive beta chains. Rows merge per CDR3 protein into single entries with the most common DNA and genes. These V and J calls are TCRdb output, not the study's own analysis. The sample includes a few hundred thousand distinct CDR3 sequences, with 13% observed a single time. The ten largest make up roughly a tenth of the sample.

Per the publication, the time point label means: newly diagnosed GD, antithyroid drugs for less than 3 months. For both TCR sequencing and RNA sequencing, RNA was extracted from PBMCs in TRIzol. The diagnosis of Graves' disease followed American Thyroid Association guidelines. Patients were recruited from an endocrinology department in Xi'an, China. From each patient, around 9 milliliters of peripheral blood was collected into an EDTA anticoagulant tube. PBMCs were isolated by Ficoll Paque Plus density gradient separation without further T cell sorting. An Agilent 2100 Bioanalyzer and agarose gel were used to check RNA quality, while a NanoDrop 2000 measured RNA concentration. This clonotype showed up many times. The specificity of this receptor is unknown. Base qualities are not recorded, but no much larger clone differs from it by a single base. The CDR3 runs 15 amino acids, cysteine and phenylalanine included. CDR3 DNA only is kept here, 45 bases in frame from base 1. The junction carries 11 bases between V and J, which are trimmed by 5 bases and 0 bases respectively.

The sample also formed part of further work on T cells in Graves' hyperthyroidism and ophthalmopathy. That second report states: Graves' hyperthyroidism was defined as stable when no progression to ophthalmopathy occurred over 18 months of follow-up. Hyperthyroidism patients were newly diagnosed, had a disease duration of under 2 months, and were aged 18 to 65 years. Exclusion was applied to patients with uncontrolled infections, other autoimmune diseases, pregnancy or lactation. Diagnoses were based on clinical symptoms, serum thyroxine and TRAb, thyroid ultrasound and orbital computed tomography. A first-round RT-PCR of the TCR CDR3 used the HTBI primer set with the Qiagen OneStep RT-PCR kit. Most expanded thyroid clonotypes (frequency above 0.001) were also found in blood, which suggests that blood repertoires may mirror thyroid immune responses. A model built on a 13 V-J signature distinguished ophthalmopathy from stable hyperthyroidism, reaching around 90% sensitivity and 81% to 83% specificity in cross-validation and 80%/75% in testing. In validation, progression to ophthalmopathy was predicted by the model with 70.59% sensitivity and roughly 76% specificity, a median of about 6.4 months before onset. A discovery cohort of roughly 100 patients, roughly 45 with Graves' ophthalmopathy and fewer than 65 with stable Graves' hyperthyroidism, was used to find distinguishing TCR V-J signatures. Prospective prediction of ophthalmopathy was tested in an independent validation cohort of about 19 hyperthyroidism patients and 15 to 17 patients who later progressed to ophthalmopathy. The 85 to 100 discovery patients were randomly split 7:3 into training and test sets. The study also compared thyroid tissue and blood T-cell repertoires from more than 5 Graves' hyperthyroidism patients. Following sampling, methimazole starting at 30 mg daily was given to hyperthyroidism patients, and high-dose intravenous methylprednisolone was given to ophthalmopathy patients. The libraries were constructed in a second round of multiplex PCR and then size-selected and purified. Sequencing of the libraries was done on an Illumina HiSeq2000 using paired-end 100 bp reads. SOAPnuke was used to process the raw data, with reads discarded if the reads contained adapters or uncalled bases, had a mean Phred below 15, or lacked an exact constant-primer or identifier match. High-quality paired reads were merged using COPE v1.2.5, and each unique nucleotide sequence was defined as a clonotype. MiTCR v1.1 was used to align clonotypes to the IMGT TRBV, TRBD and TRBJ reference segments. Analysis was restricted to V-J combinations with a frequency above 0.0001, which covered about 99% of repertoires. A TCS score was defined as the ratio between F50 (clonal expansion) and ExV (chaos), using BLOSUM62-based TCRdist between CDR3 peptides within each V-J. Welch's t-statistics and random forest reduced fewer than 600 V-J features to 10 to 15, which were used in a naive Bayes classifier (R e1071). Sample size was not statistically predetermined, and blinding of investigators to group allocation was not performed. According to the paper, TCR Vbeta CDR3 sequencing was carried out on approximately 140 peripheral blood samples, which came from under 50 ophthalmopathy, around 75 hyperthyroidism and roughly 17 progressor patients.

The rearrangement joined TRBV12-3 or TRBV12-4 to TRBJ2-1; too little of a D gene remains to name it. The source is a man between 25 and 39 years old with Graves disease. Donor details come from another sample of the same person, matched by shared clones. This sample comprised peripheral blood mononuclear cells (PBMCs), obtained at new diagnosis, from a patient treated with antithyroid drugs. This receptor carries the CDR3 CASSPRANSYNEQFF. The sequenced DNA is TGTGCCAGCAGTCCCCGAGCCAACTCCTACAATGAGCAGTTCTTC.